The entry below gives a single T cell receptor (beta chain) sequence along with its context. Its cognate antigen is unknown. The data originate from a study of T-cell reconstitution after alpha-beta-depleted transplantation in children. General study results and limits: It was reported that alpha-beta T cells came from several hundred expanded graft clones (about two months after transplant). A year had passed since transplant, and T-cell counts and diversity by then came mostly from newly produced T cells. In some patients, recipient T cells and intrathymic progenitors surviving conditioning explained high day-60 diversity.

Germline trimming cut 0 bases from V and 8 bases from J; bases unmatched to any gene: 8. The CDR3 extends over 15 amino acids. Looked up from germline, CDR1 is GTSNPN and CDR2 is SVGIG (reference sequence). Researchers prepared the TCRbeta library using unique molecular identifiers, the study reports. Each CDR3 protein gets one entry after TCRdb re-called the PCR reads with MiXCR. Here the sample spans around 270,000 distinct CDR3 sequences, 7.5% to 9% being singletons. Sequencing was performed on peripheral blood, taken 360 days after TCRalphabeta/CD19-depleted stem cell transplant. This sequence joins TRBV30 and TRBJ2-1, with 9 bases that match TRBD1. The TCR sequence derives from a female patient between 2 and 15 years old who had a stem cell transplant for Fanconi anemia, so the T cells may come from the graft donor. The CDR3 loop reads CAWSVGGQGIDEQFF. The CDR3, as DNA: TGTGCCTGGAGTGTAGGGGGACAGGGCATAGATGAGCAGTTCTTC. Variable domain in full (rest from reference TRBV30 and TRBJ2-1): SQTIHQWPATLVQPVGSPLSLECTVEGTSNPNLYWYRQAAGRGLQLLFYSVGIGQISSEVPQNLSASRPQDRQFILSSKKLLLSDSGFYLCAWSVGGQGIDEQFFGPGTRLTVL.